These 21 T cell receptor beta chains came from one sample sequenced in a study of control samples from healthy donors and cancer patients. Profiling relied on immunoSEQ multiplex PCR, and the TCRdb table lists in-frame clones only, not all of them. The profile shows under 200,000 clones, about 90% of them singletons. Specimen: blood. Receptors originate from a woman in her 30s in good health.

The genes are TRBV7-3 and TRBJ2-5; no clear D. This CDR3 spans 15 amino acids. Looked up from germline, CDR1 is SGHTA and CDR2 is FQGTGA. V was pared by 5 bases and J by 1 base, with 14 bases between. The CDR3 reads CASSVGNNFQETQYF. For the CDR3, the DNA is TGTGCCAGCAGCGTGGGGAATAACTTCCAAGAGACCCAGTACTTC.

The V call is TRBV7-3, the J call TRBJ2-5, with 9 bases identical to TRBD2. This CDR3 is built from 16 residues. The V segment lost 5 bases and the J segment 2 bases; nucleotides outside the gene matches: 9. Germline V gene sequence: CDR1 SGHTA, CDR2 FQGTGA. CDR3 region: CASSPNGAGGQETQYF. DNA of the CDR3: TGTGCCAGCAGCCCCAATGGAGCGGGAGGACAAGAGACCCAGTACTTC.

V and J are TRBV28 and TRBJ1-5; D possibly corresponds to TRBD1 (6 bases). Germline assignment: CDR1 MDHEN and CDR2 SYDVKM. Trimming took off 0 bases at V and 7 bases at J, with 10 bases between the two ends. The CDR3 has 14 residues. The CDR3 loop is CASSLWSGEQPQHF. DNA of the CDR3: TGTGCCAGCAGTTTATGGTCAGGGGAACAGCCCCAGCATTTT.

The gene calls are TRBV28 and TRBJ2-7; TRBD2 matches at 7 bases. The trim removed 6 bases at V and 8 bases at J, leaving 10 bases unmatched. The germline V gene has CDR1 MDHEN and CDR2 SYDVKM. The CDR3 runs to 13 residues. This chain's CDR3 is CASSSGTSYKQYF. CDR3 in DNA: TGTGCCAGCAGCAGCGGGACTTCCTATAAGCAGTACTTC. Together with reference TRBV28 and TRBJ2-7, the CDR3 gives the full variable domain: DVKVTQSSRYLVKRTGEKVFLECVQDMDHENMFWYRQDPGLGLRLIYFSYDVKMKEKGDIPEGYSVSREKKERFSLILESASTNQTSMYLCASSSGTSYKQYFGPGTRLTVT.

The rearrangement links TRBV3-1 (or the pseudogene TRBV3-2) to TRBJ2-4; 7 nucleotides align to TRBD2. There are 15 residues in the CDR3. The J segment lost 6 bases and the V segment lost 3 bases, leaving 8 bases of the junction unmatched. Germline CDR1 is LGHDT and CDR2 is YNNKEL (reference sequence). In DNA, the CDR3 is TGTGCCAGCAGCCATAGTGGGGCTAGCGGAAACATTCAGTACTTC. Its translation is CASSHSGASGNIQYF.

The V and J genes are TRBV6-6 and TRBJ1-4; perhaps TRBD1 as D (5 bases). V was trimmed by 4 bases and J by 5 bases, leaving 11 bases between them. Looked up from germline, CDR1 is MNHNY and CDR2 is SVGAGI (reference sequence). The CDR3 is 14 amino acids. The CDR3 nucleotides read TGTGCCAGCAGTTTCCAGGGACGGAATGAAAAACTGTTTTTT. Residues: CASSFQGRNEKLFF.

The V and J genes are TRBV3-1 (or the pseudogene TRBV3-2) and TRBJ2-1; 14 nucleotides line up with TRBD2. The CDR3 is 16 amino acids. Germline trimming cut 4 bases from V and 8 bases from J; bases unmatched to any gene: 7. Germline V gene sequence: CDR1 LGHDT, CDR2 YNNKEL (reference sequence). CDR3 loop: CASSLTGTSGRDEQFF. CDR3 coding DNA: TGTGCCAGCAGCCTAACCGGGACTAGCGGGAGAGATGAGCAGTTCTTC.

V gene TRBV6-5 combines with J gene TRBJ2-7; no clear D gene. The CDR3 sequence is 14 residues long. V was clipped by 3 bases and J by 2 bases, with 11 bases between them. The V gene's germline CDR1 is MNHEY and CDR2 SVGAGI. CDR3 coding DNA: TGTGCCAGCAGTTATAGCTACCCACCCTACGAGCAGTACTTC. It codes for CASSYSYPPYEQYF.

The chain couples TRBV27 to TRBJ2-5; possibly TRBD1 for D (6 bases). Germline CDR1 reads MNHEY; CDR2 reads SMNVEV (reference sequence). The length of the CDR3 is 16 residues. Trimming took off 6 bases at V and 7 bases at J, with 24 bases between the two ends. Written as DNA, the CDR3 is TGTGCCAGCAGGCCGATTTTTGGCAGGGGCCGGGGGACCCAGTACTTC. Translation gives CASRPIFGRGRGTQYF.

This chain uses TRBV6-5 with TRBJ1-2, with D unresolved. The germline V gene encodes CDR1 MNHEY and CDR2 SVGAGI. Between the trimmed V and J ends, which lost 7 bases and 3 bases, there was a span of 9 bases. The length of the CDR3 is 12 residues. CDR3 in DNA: TGTGCCAGCAACCTTCTCGACTATGGCTACACCTTC. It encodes CASNLLDYGYTF.

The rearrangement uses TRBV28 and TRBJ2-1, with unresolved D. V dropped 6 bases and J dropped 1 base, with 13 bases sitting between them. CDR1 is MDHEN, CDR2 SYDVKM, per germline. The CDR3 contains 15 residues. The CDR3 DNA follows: TGTGCCAGCAGGCCCGCTGAGCGATCCTACAATGAGCAGTTCTTC. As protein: CASRPAERSYNEQFF.

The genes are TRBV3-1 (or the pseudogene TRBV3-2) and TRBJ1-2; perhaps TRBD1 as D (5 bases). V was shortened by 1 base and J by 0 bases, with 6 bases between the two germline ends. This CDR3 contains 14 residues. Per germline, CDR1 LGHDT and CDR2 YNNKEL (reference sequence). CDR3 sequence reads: CASSQGTPNYGYTF. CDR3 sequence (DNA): TGTGCCAGCAGCCAAGGGACACCTAACTATGGCTACACCTTC.

CDR3 residues: CASSYRGEYADTQYF. In DNA, the CDR3 is TGTGCCAGCAGTTACCGTGGGGAGTATGCAGATACGCAGTATTTT. J is TRBJ2-3 and V is TRBV6-5, with D perhaps matching TRBD2 (5 bases). This CDR3 spans 15 amino acids. CDR1 is MNHEY and CDR2 is SVGAGI in the germline V gene. V was shortened by 2 bases and J by 4 bases, with 13 bases between the two germline ends.

The DNA for the CDR3 is TGTGCCAGCAGCTTACGACTAGCGGGCACCGGGGAGCTGTTTTTT. It translates to CASSLRLAGTGELFF. The chain recombines TRBV9 with TRBJ2-2, with 10 bases matching TRBD2. The CDR3 is made up of 15 amino acids. Trimming took 4 bases from V and 4 from J; bases not matched to a gene: 4. Germline assignment: CDR1 SGDLS and CDR2 YYNGEE.

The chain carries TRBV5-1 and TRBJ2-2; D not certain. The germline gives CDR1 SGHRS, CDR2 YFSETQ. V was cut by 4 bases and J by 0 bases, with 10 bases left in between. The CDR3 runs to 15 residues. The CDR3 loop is CASSPTGTNTGELFF. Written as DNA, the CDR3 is TGCGCCAGCAGCCCGACTGGTACGAACACCGGGGAGCTGTTTTTT. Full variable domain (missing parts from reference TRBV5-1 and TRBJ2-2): KAGVTQTPRYLIKTRGQQVTLSCSPISGHRSVSWYQQTPGQGLQFLFEYFSETQRNKGNFPGRFSGRQFSNSRSEMNVSTLELGDSALYLCASSPTGTNTGELFFGEGSRLTVL.

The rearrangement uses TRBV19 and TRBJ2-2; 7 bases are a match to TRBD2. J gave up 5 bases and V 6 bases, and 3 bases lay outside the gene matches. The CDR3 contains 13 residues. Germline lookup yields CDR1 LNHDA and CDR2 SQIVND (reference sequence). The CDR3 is CASRGAGTGELFF. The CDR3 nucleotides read TGTGCCAGTAGAGGAGCGGGGACCGGGGAGCTGTTTTTT.

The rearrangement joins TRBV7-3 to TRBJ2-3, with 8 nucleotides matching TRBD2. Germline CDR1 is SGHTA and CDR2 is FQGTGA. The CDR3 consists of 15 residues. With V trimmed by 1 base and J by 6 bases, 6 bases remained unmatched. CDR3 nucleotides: TGTGCCAGCAGCTTAATAAGCGGGAGAAGCGATACGCAGTATTTT. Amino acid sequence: CASSLISGRSDTQYF. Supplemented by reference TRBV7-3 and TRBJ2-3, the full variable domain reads GAGVSQTPSNKVTEKGKYVELRCDPISGHTALYWYRQSLGQGPEFLIYFQGTGAADDSGLPNDRFFAVRPEGSVSTLKIQRTERGDSAVYLCASSLISGRSDTQYFGPGTRLTVL.

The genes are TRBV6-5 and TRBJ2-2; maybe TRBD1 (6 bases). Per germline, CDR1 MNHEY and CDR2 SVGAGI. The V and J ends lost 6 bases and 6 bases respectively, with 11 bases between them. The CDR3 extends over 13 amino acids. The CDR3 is CASRDTGSGELFF. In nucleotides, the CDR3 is TGTGCCAGCAGAGATACAGGGTCCGGGGAGCTGTTTTTT.

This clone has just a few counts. CDR3 nucleotide sequence: TGTGCCAGCTCAACCCGACTAGCTGGCGAGCAGTACTTC. This encodes CASSTRLAGEQYF. The chain couples TRBV18 to TRBJ2-7; 7 bases are shared with TRBD2. The CDR3 extends over 13 amino acids. J gave up 6 bases and V 5 bases, and 7 bases lay outside the gene matches. CDR1 and CDR2 (germline): KGHSH, LQKENI.

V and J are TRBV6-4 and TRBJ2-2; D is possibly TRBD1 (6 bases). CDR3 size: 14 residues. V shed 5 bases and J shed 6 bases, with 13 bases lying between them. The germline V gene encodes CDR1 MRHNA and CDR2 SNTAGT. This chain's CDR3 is CASSIGDTSGELFF. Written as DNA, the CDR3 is TGTGCCAGCAGTATTGGGGACACCTCCGGGGAGCTGTTTTTT.

CDR3 nucleotides: TGCGCCAGCAGCCAGGCGAGCGGGAGCCGGTCCTACGAGCAGTACTTC. Protein product: CASSQASGSRSYEQYF. The chain links TRBV4-1 to TRBJ2-7, with 8 bases matching TRBD2. Germline CDR1 is MGHRA and CDR2 is YSYEKL. With V trimmed by 3 bases and J by 1 base, 8 bases remained unmatched. The CDR3 contains 16 residues.